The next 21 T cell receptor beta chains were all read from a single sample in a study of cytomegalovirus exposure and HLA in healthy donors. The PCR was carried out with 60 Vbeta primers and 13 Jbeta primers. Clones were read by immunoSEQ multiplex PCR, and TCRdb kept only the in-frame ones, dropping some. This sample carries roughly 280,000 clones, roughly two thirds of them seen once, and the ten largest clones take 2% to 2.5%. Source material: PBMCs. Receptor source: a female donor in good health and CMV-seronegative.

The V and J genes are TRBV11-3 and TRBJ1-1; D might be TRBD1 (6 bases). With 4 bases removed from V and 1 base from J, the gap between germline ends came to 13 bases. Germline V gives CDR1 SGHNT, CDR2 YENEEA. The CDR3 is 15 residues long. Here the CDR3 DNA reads TGTGCCAGCAGCTCCTCCGGGACACAGAACACTGAAGCTTTCTTT. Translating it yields CASSSSGTQNTEAFF.

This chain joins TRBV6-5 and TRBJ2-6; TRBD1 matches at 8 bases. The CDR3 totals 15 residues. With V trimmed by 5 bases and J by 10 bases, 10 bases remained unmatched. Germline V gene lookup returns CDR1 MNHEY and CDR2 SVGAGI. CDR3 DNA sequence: TGTGCCAGCAGTAATACCGGGACAGGAACTAACGTCCTGACTTTC. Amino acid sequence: CASSNTGTGTNVLTF.

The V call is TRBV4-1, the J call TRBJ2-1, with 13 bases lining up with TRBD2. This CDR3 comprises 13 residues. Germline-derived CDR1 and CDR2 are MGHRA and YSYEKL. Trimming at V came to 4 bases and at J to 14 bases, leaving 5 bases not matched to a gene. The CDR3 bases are TGCGCCAGCAGCCTCGGACTAGCGGGAGCTGAGTTCTTC. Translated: CASSLGLAGAEFF.

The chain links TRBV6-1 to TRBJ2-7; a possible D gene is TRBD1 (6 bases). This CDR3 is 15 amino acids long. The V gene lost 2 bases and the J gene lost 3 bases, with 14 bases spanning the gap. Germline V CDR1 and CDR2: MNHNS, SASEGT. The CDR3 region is CASSELTTGNYEQYF. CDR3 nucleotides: TGTGCCAGCAGTGAACTCACAACAGGGAACTACGAGCAGTACTTC.

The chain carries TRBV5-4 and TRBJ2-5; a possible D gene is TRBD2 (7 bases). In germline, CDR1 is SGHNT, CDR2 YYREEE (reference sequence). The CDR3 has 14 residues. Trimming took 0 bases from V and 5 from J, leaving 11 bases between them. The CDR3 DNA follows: TGTGCCAGCAGCTTGGCTGGGGGGGCCGAGACCCAGTACTTC. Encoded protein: CASSLAGGAETQYF.

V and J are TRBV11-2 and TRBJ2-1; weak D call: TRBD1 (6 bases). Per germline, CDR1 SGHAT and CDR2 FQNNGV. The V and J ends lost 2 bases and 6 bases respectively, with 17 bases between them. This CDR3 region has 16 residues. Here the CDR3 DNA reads TGTGCCAGCAGCTTAACAGGGCCTGTGGGCACCAATGAGCAGTTCTTC. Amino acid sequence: CASSLTGPVGTNEQFF.

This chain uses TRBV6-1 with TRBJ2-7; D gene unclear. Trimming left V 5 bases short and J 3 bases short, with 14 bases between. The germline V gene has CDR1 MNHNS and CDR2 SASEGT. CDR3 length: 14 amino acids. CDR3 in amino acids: CASSIIVSNYEQYF. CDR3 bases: TGTGCCAGCAGTATTATAGTTTCAAACTACGAGCAGTACTTC.

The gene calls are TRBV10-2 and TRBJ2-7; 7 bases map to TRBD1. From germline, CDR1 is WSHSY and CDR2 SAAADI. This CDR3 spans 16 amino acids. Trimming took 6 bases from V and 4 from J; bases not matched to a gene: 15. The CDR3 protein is CASRNTFIRDSYEQYF. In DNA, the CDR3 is TGCGCCAGCAGAAACACTTTTATCCGGGACAGTTACGAGCAGTACTTC.

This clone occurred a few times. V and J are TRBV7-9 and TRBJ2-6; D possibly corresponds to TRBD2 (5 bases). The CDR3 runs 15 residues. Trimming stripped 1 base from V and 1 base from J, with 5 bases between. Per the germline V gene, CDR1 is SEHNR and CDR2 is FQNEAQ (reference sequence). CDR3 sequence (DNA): TGTGCCAGCAGCTTAGGAGGGTCTGGGGCCAACGTCCTGACTTTC. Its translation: CASSLGGSGANVLTF.

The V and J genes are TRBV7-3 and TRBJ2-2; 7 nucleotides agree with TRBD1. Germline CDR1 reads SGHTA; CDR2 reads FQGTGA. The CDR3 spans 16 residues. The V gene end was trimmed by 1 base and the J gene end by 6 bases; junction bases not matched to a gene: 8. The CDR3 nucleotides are TGTGCCAGCAGCTTAATGGGCGGCCAGGGGGCCGGGGAGCTGTTTTTT. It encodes CASSLMGGQGAGELFF.

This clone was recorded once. For the CDR3, the DNA is TGTGCCAGCAGCTTGGGAGCGGGACAAGAGACCCAGTACTTC. It yields the protein CASSLGAGQETQYF. This rearrangement joins TRBV7-9 to TRBJ2-5; 7 positions agree with TRBD2. J gave up 2 bases and V 3 bases, and 3 bases lay outside the gene matches. Germline CDR1 SEHNR, CDR2 FQNEAQ (reference sequence). The CDR3 runs to 14 residues.

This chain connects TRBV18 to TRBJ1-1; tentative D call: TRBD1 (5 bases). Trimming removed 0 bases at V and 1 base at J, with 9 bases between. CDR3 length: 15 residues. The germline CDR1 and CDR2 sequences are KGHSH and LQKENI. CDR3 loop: CASSPPAQANTEAFF. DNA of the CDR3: TGTGCCAGCTCACCACCGGCACAGGCGAACACTGAAGCTTTCTTT.

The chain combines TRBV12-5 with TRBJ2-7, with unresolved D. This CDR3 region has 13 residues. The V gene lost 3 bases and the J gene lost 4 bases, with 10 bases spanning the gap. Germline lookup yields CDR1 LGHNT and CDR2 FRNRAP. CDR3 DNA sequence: TGTGCTAGTGGTTTTAGTCTCCTTTACGAGCAGTACTTC. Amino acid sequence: CASGFSLLYEQYF.

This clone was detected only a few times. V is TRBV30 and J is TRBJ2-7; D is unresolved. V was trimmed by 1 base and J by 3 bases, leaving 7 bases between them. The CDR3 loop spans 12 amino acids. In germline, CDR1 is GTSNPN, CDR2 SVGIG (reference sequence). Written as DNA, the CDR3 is TGTGCCTGGAGTGATGGGCTCTACGAGCAGTACTTC. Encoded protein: CAWSDGLYEQYF.

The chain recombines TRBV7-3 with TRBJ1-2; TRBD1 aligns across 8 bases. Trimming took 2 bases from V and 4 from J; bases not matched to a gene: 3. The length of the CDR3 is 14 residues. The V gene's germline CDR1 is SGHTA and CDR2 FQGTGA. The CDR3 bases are TGTGCCAGCAGCTTAGGCAGGGGGCCCTATGGCTACACCTTC. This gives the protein CASSLGRGPYGYTF.

As DNA, the CDR3 is TGTGCCAGCAGCTCCCGGAGGGGCTCAGCTGGAAACACCATATATTTT. Its translation is CASSSRRGSAGNTIYF. This rearrangement joins TRBV7-9 to TRBJ1-3, with a weak D call TRBD1 (5 bases). The CDR3 is 16 amino acids. From germline, CDR1 is SEHNR and CDR2 FQNEAQ (reference sequence). The V gene lost 4 bases and the J gene lost 2 bases, with 15 bases spanning the gap.

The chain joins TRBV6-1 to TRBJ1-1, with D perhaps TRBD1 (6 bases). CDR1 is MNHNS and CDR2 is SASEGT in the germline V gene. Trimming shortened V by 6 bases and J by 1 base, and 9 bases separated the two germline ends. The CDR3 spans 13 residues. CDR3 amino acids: CASRTGTNTEAFF. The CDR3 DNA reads TGTGCCAGCAGAACAGGGACGAACACTGAAGCTTTCTTT.

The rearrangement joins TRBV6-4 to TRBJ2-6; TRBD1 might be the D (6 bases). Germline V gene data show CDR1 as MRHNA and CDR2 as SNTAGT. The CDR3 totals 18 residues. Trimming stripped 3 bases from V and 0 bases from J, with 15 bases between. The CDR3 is CASSEFDRIRSGANVLTF. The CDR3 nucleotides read TGTGCCAGCAGTGAATTCGACAGGATCCGCTCTGGGGCCAACGTCCTGACTTTC.

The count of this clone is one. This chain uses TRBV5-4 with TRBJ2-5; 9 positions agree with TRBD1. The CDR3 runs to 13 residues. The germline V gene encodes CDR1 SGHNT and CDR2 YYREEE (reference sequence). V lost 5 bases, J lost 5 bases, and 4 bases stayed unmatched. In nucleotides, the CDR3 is TGTGCCAGCAGTAACGACAGGGGGGAGACCCAGTACTTC. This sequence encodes CASSNDRGETQYF.

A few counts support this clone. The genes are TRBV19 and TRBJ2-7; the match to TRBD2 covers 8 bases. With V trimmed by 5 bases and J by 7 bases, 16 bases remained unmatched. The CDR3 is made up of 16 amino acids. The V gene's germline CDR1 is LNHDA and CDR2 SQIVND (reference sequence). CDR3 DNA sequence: TGTGCCAGTAGTGAGCGTAGCGGGACACTTTTTGTTGAGCAGTACTTC. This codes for CASSERSGTLFVEQYF.

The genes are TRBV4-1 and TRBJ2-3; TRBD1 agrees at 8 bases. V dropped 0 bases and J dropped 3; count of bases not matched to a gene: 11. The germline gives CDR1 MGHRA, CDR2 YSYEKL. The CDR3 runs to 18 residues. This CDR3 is CASSQDRAGGAWTDTQYF. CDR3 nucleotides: TGCGCCAGCAGCCAAGATAGGGCAGGGGGCGCATGGACAGATACGCAGTATTTT.